Presented here are 11 T cell receptor beta chains from one specimen sequenced in a study of PD-1 blockade in mismatch repair-deficient tumors. Profiling relied on immunoSEQ multiplex PCR, and the TCRdb table lists in-frame clones only, not all of them. The table lists 100,000 or so clones, roughly four fifths of them singletons. The starting material was peripheral blood, obtained less than 37 weeks after starting pembrolizumab. The receptors were gathered from an adult with mismatch repair-deficient cancer.

The V and J genes are TRBV2 and TRBJ2-7; the D call may be TRBD1 or TRBD2 (6 bases each). With 6 bases removed from V and 3 bases from J, the gap between germline ends came to 12 bases. The CDR3 spans 13 residues. CDR1 is SNHLY and CDR2 is FYNNEI in the germline V gene. The CDR3 here is CASRGGSLYEQYF. CDR3 sequence (DNA): TGTGCCAGCAGAGGGGGGAGCCTCTACGAGCAGTACTTC.

The chain's CDR3 is CASSLDRLNTEAFF. CDR3 in DNA: TGCGCCAGCAGCTTAGACAGATTGAACACTGAAGCTTTCTTT. The J gene is TRBJ1-1, the V gene TRBV5-1, with D maybe TRBD1 (5 bases). Per the germline V gene, CDR1 is SGHRS and CDR2 is YFSETQ. This CDR3 has 14 residues. Trimming stripped 2 bases from V and 0 bases from J, with 8 bases between.

The chain employs TRBV6-1 and TRBJ2-7; D may be TRBD1 (5 bases). Germline CDR1 and CDR2: MNHNS and SASEGT. The CDR3 totals 14 residues. V was trimmed by 1 base and J by 0 bases, leaving 7 bases between them. CDR3: CASSEGGGSYEQYF. Here the CDR3 DNA reads TGTGCCAGCAGTGAAGGGGGCGGCTCCTACGAGCAGTACTTC.

This clone was counted once. This chain connects TRBV4-2 to TRBJ1-3; 8 bases are a match to TRBD1. The CDR3 length is 16 residues. J lost 2 bases, V lost 2 bases, and 5 bases had no gene match. The germline V gene has CDR1 LGHNA and CDR2 YNFKEQ. The CDR3 DNA reads as TGTGCCAGCAGCCAATACACGGGACAGGCTGGAAACACCATATATTTT. Amino acid sequence: CASSQYTGQAGNTIYF.

This chain connects TRBV15 to TRBJ1-1; D unresolved. V lost 0 bases and J lost 8, with 13 bases in between. CDR1 and CDR2 from the germline V gene are LNHNV and YYDKDF (reference sequence). This CDR3 region has 14 residues. The chain's CDR3 is CATSRDGLGWEAFF. CDR3 in DNA: TGTGCCACCAGCAGAGATGGACTGGGATGGGAAGCTTTCTTT.

J is TRBJ2-7 and V is TRBV7-9; D not resolved. This CDR3 is built from 14 residues. The germline gives CDR1 SEHNR, CDR2 FQNEAQ (reference sequence). V was cut by 2 bases and J by 7 bases, with 15 bases left in between. The CDR3 DNA reads TGTGCCAGCAGCTTATCCGTCAAGGTCTGGGAGCAGTACTTC. Translating it yields CASSLSVKVWEQYF.

The chain combines TRBV7-2 with TRBJ2-7; no reliable D call. CDR1 SGHTA and CDR2 FQGNSA come from the germline V gene. The CDR3 sequence is 14 residues long. V lost 5 bases and J 0 bases, leaving 11 bases between the germline ends. CDR3 DNA sequence: TGTGCCAGCAGCCGTACTCTCATCTCCTACGAGCAGTACTTC. Translated: CASSRTLISYEQYF.

The chain joins TRBV7-9 to TRBJ2-7; possible D gene TRBD1, 6 bases. Germline V lookup: CDR1 SEHNR, CDR2 FQNEAQ (reference sequence). The ends were cut back, 4 bases at V and 6 bases at J, with 7 bases in the middle. The CDR3 extends over 11 amino acids. Here the CDR3 reads CASSSGVEQYF. The CDR3 nucleotides are TGTGCCAGCAGCTCAGGGGTCGAGCAGTACTTC.

This chain links TRBV11-2 with TRBJ1-3; 8 bases align to TRBD1. The CDR3 consists of 15 residues. V gave up 5 bases and J gave up 0 bases; unmatched junction bases: 3. The germline gives CDR1 SGHAT, CDR2 FQNNGV. Here the CDR3 reads CASSPDRVSGNTIYF. CDR3 bases: TGTGCCAGCAGCCCGGACAGGGTCTCTGGAAACACCATATATTTT.

The V gene is TRBV5-1, the J gene TRBJ1-3; 9 positions match TRBD1. Germline V gene lookup returns CDR1 SGHRS and CDR2 YFSETQ. There are 16 residues in the CDR3. Trimming cost V 0 bases and J 2 bases; bases outside gene matches: 3. CDR3 loop: CASSLAGTGTGNTIYF. The CDR3, as DNA: TGCGCCAGCAGCTTGGCTGGGACAGGGACTGGAAACACCATATATTTT.

This rearrangement joins TRBV2 to TRBJ1-1; TRBD1 might be the D (6 bases). This CDR3 comprises 13 residues. Trimming pared 3 bases from V and 4 bases from J, leaving 9 bases between. The germline V gene encodes CDR1 SNHLY and CDR2 FYNNEI. CDR3 nucleotides: TGTGCCAGCAGTGAGGAACAGGGCACTGAAGCTTTCTTT. It codes for CASSEEQGTEAFF.